The subject of this entry is one T cell receptor beta chain. Its specificity is not known. This sample was included in a study of T-cell reconstitution after alpha-beta-depleted transplantation in children. Whole-study findings and limits: Alpha-beta T cells about two months after transplant reportedly derived from several hundred expanded graft clones. Some patients' high day-60 TCRbeta diversity was traced to surviving recipient T cells and thymic progenitors. T-cell numbers and diversity one year post-transplant derived largely from freshly generated T cells.

Unique molecular identifiers were incorporated when the TCRbeta library was constructed. TCRdb recomputed calls from the PCR reads with MiXCR, one row per CDR3 protein. The sample yields approximately 1,000,000 distinct CDR3 sequences, 25% to 35% seen once. The ends were cut back, 6 bases at V and 1 base at J, with 12 bases in the middle. The CDR3 is 14 residues long. CDR1 and CDR2 from the germline V gene are SGHTA and FQGNSA. This TCR was sampled from a boy in the first two years of life who had a stem cell transplant for SCID, so the T cells may come from the graft donor. Sequencing was performed on PBMCs, mostly from graft donor cells, taken 360 days after TCRalphabeta/CD19-depleted stem cell transplant. The J gene is TRBJ1-2, the V gene TRBV7-2, with D perhaps TRBD1 (5 bases). The CDR3 nucleotides read TGTGCCAGCAGTAGTAGGGGTAGTAACTATGGCTACACCTTC. Translation: CASSSRGSNYGYTF.